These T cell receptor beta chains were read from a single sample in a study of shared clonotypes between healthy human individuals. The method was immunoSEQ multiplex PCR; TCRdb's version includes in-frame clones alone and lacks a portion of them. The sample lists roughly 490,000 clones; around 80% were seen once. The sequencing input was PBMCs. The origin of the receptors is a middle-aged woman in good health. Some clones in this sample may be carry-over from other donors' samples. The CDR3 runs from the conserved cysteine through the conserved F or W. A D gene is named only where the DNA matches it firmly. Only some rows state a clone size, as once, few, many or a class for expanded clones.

CASSPGQGSEQYF | TGTGCCAGCTCACCGGGACAGGGATCCGAGCAGTACTTC | NA | TRBJ2-7 | TRBD1 | 13 | TRBV18
CATSRDYIPGQGNGGELFF | TGTGCCACCAGCAGAGATTATATTCCGGGACAGGGAAATGGCGGGGAGCTGTTTTTT | NA | TRBJ2-2 | TRBD1 | 19 | TRBV15
CASREGLTPNTGELFF | TGTGCCAGCAGGGAGGGTCTCACCCCTAACACCGGGGAGCTGTTTTTT | NA | TRBJ2-2 | NA | 16 | TRBV2
CASSIAAGVGGYTF | TGTGCCAGTAGTATCGCAGCAGGGGTAGGTGGCTACACCTTC | many | TRBJ1-2 | NA | 14 | TRBV19
CASSLSGRANNEQFF | TGTGCCAGCAGTCTTAGCGGGAGGGCCAACAATGAGCAGTTCTTC | many | TRBJ2-1 | TRBD2 | 15 | TRBV5-6
CASSFAGLGTEAFF | TGCGCCAGCAGCTTCGCGGGATTGGGCACTGAAGCTTTCTTT | few | TRBJ1-1 | NA | 14 | TRBV5-1
CASSWGRYNEQFF | TGTGCCAGCAGTTGGGGGCGTTACAATGAGCAGTTCTTC | NA | TRBJ2-1 | NA | 13 | TRBV6-5
CASSLALGGQYF | TGTGCCAGCAGCTTGGCCCTCGGAGGTCAGTACTTC | few | TRBJ2-7 | NA | 12 | TRBV5-6
CASSPGRNSNQPQHF | TGTGCCAGCTCACCGGGCCGCAATAGCAATCAGCCCCAGCATTTT | many | TRBJ1-5 | NA | 15 | TRBV18
CAWVAGGRAGNEQFF | TGTGCCTGGGTAGCGGGAGGAAGGGCGGGGAATGAGCAGTTCTTC | NA | TRBJ2-1 | TRBD2 | 15 | TRBV30
CASSPNLNTGELFF | TGTGCCAGCAGCCCGAATTTGAACACCGGGGAGCTGTTTTTT | NA | TRBJ2-2 | NA | 14 | TRBV5-4